Listed below are T cell receptor beta chains from one sample, sequenced in a study of neurological immune-mediated disorders. One entry per CDR3 protein results from TCRdb running MiXCR on the 5' RACE reads. The table has under 45,000 distinct CDR3 sequences, 3% to 4% seen once. Specimen: PBMCs. Receptors originate from a man between 25 and 39 years old with multiple sclerosis. CDR3s include the opening cysteine and the closing phenylalanine or tryptophan. The D gene is left open where the match is weak. A row's size may be missing; if present it is once, few, many or a size class.

j_gene: TRBJ1-1
v_gene: TRBV6-6
d_gene: NA
abundance: many
CDR3nt: TGTGCCAGCAGGAACCAGGGGTCGGACCATGAAGCTTTCTTT
CDR3aa: CASRNQGSDHEAFF

j_gene: TRBJ2-2
v_gene: TRBV20-1
d_gene: NA
abundance: many
CDR3nt: TGCAGTGCTAGATCCCGACGGATGGGAACCGGGGAGCTGTTTTTT
CDR3aa: CSARSRRMGTGELFF

j_gene: TRBJ1-2
v_gene: TRBV10-2
d_gene: NA
abundance: many
CDR3nt: TGCGCCAGCACTCCGGGCCCCGGGAACTATGGCTACACCTTC
CDR3aa: CASTPGPGNYGYTF

j_gene: TRBJ1-5
v_gene: TRBV6-6
d_gene: TRBD1
abundance: many
CDR3nt: TGTGCCAGCAGTTACCCAGGGGGCGGGAGCAATCAGCCCCAGCATTTT
CDR3aa: CASSYPGGGSNQPQHF

j_gene: TRBJ1-6
v_gene: TRBV27
d_gene: TRBD1
abundance: many
CDR3nt: TGTGCCAGCAGTACCCACCGGGACAGGGGGTTTGATTCACCCCTCCACTTT
CDR3aa: CASSTHRDRGFDSPLHF

j_gene: TRBJ1-5
v_gene: TRBV13
d_gene: TRBD1
abundance: many
CDR3nt: TGTGCCAGCAGCATGACAGGGGCTGGTCAGCCCCAGCATTTT
CDR3aa: CASSMTGAGQPQHF

j_gene: TRBJ2-5
v_gene: TRBV20-1
d_gene: NA
abundance: many
CDR3nt: TGCAGTGCTAGAGACAGGAACCAAGAGACCCAGTACTTC
CDR3aa: CSARDRNQETQYF

j_gene: TRBJ1-5
v_gene: TRBV24-1
d_gene: NA
abundance: many
CDR3nt: TGTGCCACCAGTGTGGGTAGCAATCAGCCCCAGCATTTT
CDR3aa: CATSVGSNQPQHF

j_gene: TRBJ2-3
v_gene: TRBV5-1
d_gene: NA
abundance: many
CDR3nt: TGCGCCAGCAGCAGCCTTGCAGGGACAGATACGCAGTATTTT
CDR3aa: CASSSLAGTDTQYF

j_gene: TRBJ2-1
v_gene: TRBV5-1
d_gene: TRBD2
abundance: many
CDR3nt: TGCGCCAGCAGCCCACGCCGGACTAGCGAATTTGAGCAGTTCTTC
CDR3aa: CASSPRRTSEFEQFF

j_gene: TRBJ1-2
v_gene: TRBV10-3
d_gene: NA
abundance: many
CDR3nt: TGTGCCATCAACCAGGCGGGCGGCTACACCTTC
CDR3aa: CAINQAGGYTF

j_gene: TRBJ1-2
v_gene: TRBV10-3
d_gene: NA
abundance: NA
CDR3nt: TGTGCCATCAGTTCTGAACGGGCAAACTATGGCTACACCTTC
CDR3aa: CAISSERANYGYTF

j_gene: TRBJ2-6
v_gene: TRBV7-6
d_gene: NA
abundance: medium-sized
CDR3nt: TGTGCCAGCAGCTTAGGTGCAGGGACTCTTTCTGGGGCCAACGTCCTGACTTTC
CDR3aa: CASSLGAGTLSGANVLTF

j_gene: TRBJ2-1
v_gene: TRBV7-2
d_gene: NA
abundance: many
CDR3nt: TGTGCCAGCAGCTTAAGGGGGTTCGGTGAGCAGTTCTTC
CDR3aa: CASSLRGFGEQFF

j_gene: TRBJ1-1
v_gene: TRBV11-2
d_gene: NA
abundance: many
CDR3nt: TGTGCCAGCAGCAAACAGGGAAACACTGAAGCTTTCTTT
CDR3aa: CASSKQGNTEAFF

j_gene: TRBJ1-5
v_gene: TRBV20-1
d_gene: NA
abundance: many
CDR3nt: TGCAGTGCTAGAGAACTAGGACAGCGGAATCAGCCCCAGAATTTT
CDR3aa: CSARELGQRNQPQNF

j_gene: TRBJ1-6
v_gene: TRBV11-1
d_gene: NA
abundance: many
CDR3nt: TGTGCCAGCAGCTCCGGAGAACACTCCTATAATTCACCCCTCAACTTT
CDR3aa: CASSSGEHSYNSPLNF

j_gene: TRBJ1-2
v_gene: TRBV3-1
d_gene: NA
abundance: many
CDR3nt: TGTGCCAGCAGCCAAGATCATATGGGTAGAGGCTACACCTTC
CDR3aa: CASSQDHMGRGYTF

j_gene: TRBJ1-4
v_gene: TRBV5-1
d_gene: NA
abundance: many
CDR3nt: TGCGCCAGCAGCACAGGGAAGACTAATGAAAAACTGTTTTTT
CDR3aa: CASSTGKTNEKLFF

j_gene: TRBJ2-7
v_gene: TRBV15
d_gene: TRBD2
abundance: NA
CDR3nt: TGTGCCACCAGCAGAGATAGCGGGAGTACCTACGAGCAGTACTTC
CDR3aa: CATSRDSGSTYEQYF

j_gene: TRBJ1-1
v_gene: TRBV5-1
d_gene: TRBD1
abundance: few
CDR3nt: TGCGCCAGCAGCCTCAGGGGGAAGAACACTGAAGCTTTCTTT
CDR3aa: CASSLRGKNTEAFF

j_gene: TRBJ1-1
v_gene: TRBV7-2
d_gene: NA
abundance: many
CDR3nt: TGTGCCAGCAGCTTAGCTAGGGAGACTGAAGCTTTCTTT
CDR3aa: CASSLARETEAFF

j_gene: TRBJ1-1
v_gene: TRBV7-8
d_gene: NA
abundance: many
CDR3nt: TGTGCCAGCAGCCTTGCTGCAAAAAACACTGAAGCTTTCTTT
CDR3aa: CASSLAAKNTEAFF

j_gene: TRBJ2-3
v_gene: TRBV7-2
d_gene: NA
abundance: many
CDR3nt: TGTGCCAGCAGCGCCACGTTGGTCACAGATACGCAGTATTTT
CDR3aa: CASSATLVTDTQYF

j_gene: TRBJ2-1
v_gene: TRBV20-1
d_gene: NA
abundance: NA
CDR3nt: TGCAGTGCTATGACCAGGGTCCATGGTGAGCAGTTCTTC
CDR3aa: CSAMTRVHGEQFF

j_gene: TRBJ2-5
v_gene: TRBV5-1
d_gene: NA
abundance: few
CDR3nt: TGCGCCAGCAACGATAGCGGCGGGGAGACCCAGTACTTC
CDR3aa: CASNDSGGETQYF

j_gene: TRBJ1-6
v_gene: TRBV4-3
d_gene: NA
abundance: many
CDR3nt: TGCGCCAGCAGCCAAGATCCGAGGAGCCCTACCCAATTTTCACCCCTCCACTTT
CDR3aa: CASSQDPRSPTQFSPLHF

j_gene: TRBJ1-1
v_gene: TRBV7-9
d_gene: NA
abundance: many
CDR3nt: TGTGCCAGCAGCATGGGACGGGCGAACACTGAAGCTTTCTTT
CDR3aa: CASSMGRANTEAFF

j_gene: TRBJ1-2
v_gene: TRBV21-1
d_gene: NA
abundance: many
CDR3nt: TGTGCCAGCAGTAGGGACAGGGACCCTAACTATGGCTACACCTTC
CDR3aa: CASSRDRDPNYGYTF